This T cell receptor beta chain was retrieved from a study of tumor-infiltrating lymphocytes in oesophageal squamous cell carcinoma. MiXCR, applied by TCRdb to the PCR reads, yields one record per CDR3 protein. The sample shows around 6,200 distinct CDR3 sequences, more than 12% of them seen only once. The CDR3 extends over 17 amino acids. With 0 bases removed from V and 0 bases from J, the gap between germline ends came to 13 bases. Germline V gene sequence: CDR1 SGHRS, CDR2 YFSETQ. Sequenced input: esophageal tumor tissue. J is TRBJ2-4 and V is TRBV5-1, with a weak D call TRBD2 (6 bases). The TCR comes from a male donor with esophageal squamous cell carcinoma. The CDR3: CASSLGGTDLAKNIQYF. CDR3 DNA: TGCGCCAGCAGCTTGGGGGGGACTGACCTAGCCAAAAACATTCAGTACTTC.